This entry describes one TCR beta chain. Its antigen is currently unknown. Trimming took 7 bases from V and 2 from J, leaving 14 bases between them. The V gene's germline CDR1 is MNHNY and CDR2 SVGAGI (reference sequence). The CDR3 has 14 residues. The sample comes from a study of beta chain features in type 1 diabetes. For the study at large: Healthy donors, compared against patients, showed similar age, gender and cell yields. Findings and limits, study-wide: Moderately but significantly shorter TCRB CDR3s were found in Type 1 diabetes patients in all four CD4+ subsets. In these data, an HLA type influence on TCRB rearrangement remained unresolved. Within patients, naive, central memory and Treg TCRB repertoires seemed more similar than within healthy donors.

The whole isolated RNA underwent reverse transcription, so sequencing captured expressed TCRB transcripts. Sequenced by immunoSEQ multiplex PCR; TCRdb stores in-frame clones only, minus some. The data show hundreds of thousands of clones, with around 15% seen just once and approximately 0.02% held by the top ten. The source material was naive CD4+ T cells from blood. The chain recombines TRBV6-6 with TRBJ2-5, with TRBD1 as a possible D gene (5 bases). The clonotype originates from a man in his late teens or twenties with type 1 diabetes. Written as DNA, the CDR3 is TGTGCCAGCACCAGGGCTGGGGCGCAAGAGACCCAGTACTTC. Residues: CASTRAGAQETQYF.